Listed below are T cell receptor beta chains from one sample, sequenced in a study of CD8+CD57+ T cells in acquired aplastic anemia. Each CDR3 protein is one row after TCRdb ran MiXCR on the reads. The sample yields around 180,000 distinct CDR3 sequences, about 44% seen once. Sample: sorted CD4+, CD8+, or CD8+CD57+ T cells (not recorded which) from PBMCs. The receptor set was obtained from a human donor with aplastic anemia. Each CDR3 is given with its conserved first and last residue. D genes are given only for firm matches. Clone size is not always given. Where it is, it says once, few, many or a class for expanded clones.

V gene: TRBV19; D gene: TRBD2; J gene: TRBJ2-3; clone size: many; CDR3 protein: CASSSRTSGGFTDTQYF; CDR3 DNA: TGTGCCAGTAGTTCTCGGACTAGCGGGGGGTTCACAGATACGCAGTATTTT
V gene: TRBV28; D gene: TRBD2; J gene: TRBJ2-1; clone size: few; CDR3 protein: CASTRRAGGNEQFF; CDR3 DNA: TGTGCCAGCACCCGACGCGCGGGGGGCAATGAGCAGTTCTTC
V gene: TRBV15; D gene: TRBD2; J gene: TRBJ2-7; clone size: -; CDR3 protein: CATSRDKGGDYIYEQYF; CDR3 DNA: TGTGCCACCAGCAGAGATAAGGGTGGGGACTACATCTACGAGCAGTACTTC
V gene: TRBV19; D gene: -; J gene: TRBJ2-2; clone size: -; CDR3 protein: CASIGRMGGELFF; CDR3 DNA: TGTGCCAGTATCGGCAGAATGGGCGGGGAGCTGTTTTTT
V gene: TRBV2; D gene: TRBD1; J gene: TRBJ2-1; clone size: many; CDR3 protein: CASRGGAIPNEQFF; CDR3 DNA: TGTGCCAGCAGAGGGGGCGCGATCCCCAATGAGCAGTTCTTC
V gene: TRBV19; D gene: -; J gene: TRBJ1-3; clone size: many; CDR3 protein: CASSIAMTVGTSGNTIYF; CDR3 DNA: TGTGCCAGTAGTATAGCTATGACAGTAGGCACTTCTGGAAACACCATATATTTT
V gene: TRBV7-2; D gene: -; J gene: TRBJ2-1; clone size: -; CDR3 protein: CASSLGAANEQFF; CDR3 DNA: TGTGCCAGCAGCCTGGGGGCAGCGAATGAGCAGTTCTTC
V gene: TRBV9; D gene: TRBD1; J gene: TRBJ1-1; clone size: few; CDR3 protein: CASSALRGGLGTEAFF; CDR3 DNA: TGTGCCAGCAGCGCACTCCGAGGGGGCCTGGGGACTGAAGCTTTCTTT
V gene: TRBV12-3/TRBV12-4; D gene: -; J gene: TRBJ1-1; clone size: -; CDR3 protein: CASGRGAGAFF; CDR3 DNA: TGTGCCAGCGGAAGGGGGGCGGGAGCTTTCTTT
V gene: TRBV6-2/TRBV6-3; D gene: TRBD2; J gene: TRBJ2-3; clone size: -; CDR3 protein: CASGTSGGVRDTQYF; CDR3 DNA: TGTGCCAGCGGGACTAGCGGGGGGGTACGTGATACGCAGTATTTT
V gene: TRBV5-1; D gene: -; J gene: TRBJ1-5; clone size: -; CDR3 protein: CASSSALDQPQHF; CDR3 DNA: TGCGCCAGCAGCTCGGCCCTAGATCAGCCCCAGCATTTT
V gene: TRBV24-1; D gene: TRBD1; J gene: TRBJ1-5; clone size: -; CDR3 protein: CATSQGMGTGVQPQHF; CDR3 DNA: TGTGCCACCAGTCAAGGTATGGGGACAGGGGTTCAGCCCCAGCATTTT
V gene: TRBV10-3; D gene: -; J gene: TRBJ1-5; clone size: -; CDR3 protein: CASSTGFSGGQPQHF; CDR3 DNA: TGTGCCAGCAGTACGGGCTTCTCGGGGGGCCAGCCCCAGCATTTT
V gene: TRBV10-3; D gene: TRBD1; J gene: TRBJ1-2; clone size: -; CDR3 protein: CAISGAEVQGADGYTF; CDR3 DNA: TGTGCCATCAGTGGAGCCGAAGTTCAGGGGGCGGATGGCTACACCTTC
V gene: TRBV11-2; D gene: TRBD1; J gene: TRBJ2-7; clone size: many; CDR3 protein: CASSAGTGNREQYF; CDR3 DNA: TGTGCCAGCAGCGCCGGGACAGGGAATCGCGAGCAGTACTTC
V gene: TRBV12-3/TRBV12-4; D gene: TRBD1; J gene: TRBJ1-3; clone size: -; CDR3 protein: CASTRDRGAGNTIYF; CDR3 DNA: TGTGCCAGCACCCGGGACAGGGGAGCTGGAAACACCATATATTTT
V gene: TRBV11-2; D gene: -; J gene: TRBJ1-2; clone size: -; CDR3 protein: CASSFLSLVGRGDGYTF; CDR3 DNA: TGTGCCAGCAGCTTCCTCAGTTTGGTGGGTCGCGGGGATGGCTACACCTTC
V gene: TRBV29-1; D gene: -; J gene: TRBJ1-2; clone size: -; CDR3 protein: CSALPGELNYGYTF; CDR3 DNA: TGCAGCGCCCTCCCGGGGGAATTGAACTATGGCTACACCTTC
V gene: TRBV7-6; D gene: TRBD1; J gene: TRBJ2-7; clone size: many; CDR3 protein: CASSLDDRGSYEQYF; CDR3 DNA: TGTGCCAGCAGCTTAGACGACAGGGGTTCCTACGAGCAGTACTTC
V gene: TRBV24-1; D gene: -; J gene: TRBJ2-7; clone size: -; CDR3 protein: CATSEPWQGSEQYF; CDR3 DNA: TGTGCCACCAGTGAACCGTGGCAGGGAAGCGAGCAGTACTTC
V gene: TRBV24-1; D gene: TRBD1; J gene: TRBJ1-5; clone size: -; CDR3 protein: CATSAGTASRNQPQHF; CDR3 DNA: TGTGCCACCAGTGCCGGGACAGCTTCGCGCAATCAGCCCCAGCATTTT
V gene: TRBV5-6; D gene: TRBD2; J gene: TRBJ2-3; clone size: few; CDR3 protein: CASSPPRGGGVYTQYF; CDR3 DNA: TGTGCCAGCAGCCCCCCTCGGGGCGGGGGAGTATATACGCAGTATTTT
V gene: TRBV12-3/TRBV12-4; D gene: TRBD1; J gene: TRBJ2-5; clone size: -; CDR3 protein: CASSLYADRRSGETQYF; CDR3 DNA: TGTGCCAGCAGTTTATATGCGGACAGGAGGAGCGGCGAGACCCAGTACTTC
V gene: TRBV19; D gene: TRBD1; J gene: TRBJ1-5; clone size: many; CDR3 protein: CASTRTGANQPQHF; CDR3 DNA: TGTGCCAGTACTCGGACAGGGGCCAATCAGCCCCAGCATTTT
V gene: TRBV7-9; D gene: -; J gene: TRBJ1-1; clone size: many; CDR3 protein: CASSIGGNTEAFF; CDR3 DNA: TGTGCCAGCAGCATCGGTGGGAACACTGAAGCTTTCTTT
V gene: TRBV15; D gene: -; J gene: TRBJ1-4; clone size: many; CDR3 protein: CATSREGQRSSEKLFF; CDR3 DNA: TGTGCCACCAGCAGAGAAGGACAGCGTAGTTCTGAAAAACTGTTTTTT
V gene: TRBV4-2; D gene: TRBD2; J gene: TRBJ2-1; clone size: few; CDR3 protein: CASSQDLAGGGYNEQFF; CDR3 DNA: TGTGCCAGCAGCCAAGATCTTGCGGGGGGCGGGTACAATGAGCAGTTCTTC
V gene: TRBV10-3; D gene: TRBD1; J gene: TRBJ1-5; clone size: many; CDR3 protein: CAINDGQGQNQPQHF; CDR3 DNA: TGTGCCATTAATGACGGACAGGGCCAAAATCAGCCCCAGCATTTT
V gene: TRBV2; D gene: -; J gene: TRBJ1-5; clone size: -; CDR3 protein: CASSAPGGGRNQPQHF; CDR3 DNA: TGTGCCAGCAGTGCCCCGGGAGGGGGTCGTAATCAGCCCCAGCATTTT
V gene: TRBV2; D gene: -; J gene: TRBJ2-7; clone size: few; CDR3 protein: CASSDLDEQYF; CDR3 DNA: TGTGCCAGCAGTGATCTAGACGAGCAGTACTTC
V gene: TRBV20-1; D gene: -; J gene: TRBJ1-2; clone size: -; CDR3 protein: CSPGWGNGYTF; CDR3 DNA: TGCAGTCCCGGGTGGGGCAATGGCTACACCTTC
V gene: TRBV19; D gene: -; J gene: TRBJ1-4; clone size: many; CDR3 protein: CASSMRRANEKLFF; CDR3 DNA: TGTGCCAGTAGTATGAGAAGAGCTAATGAAAAACTGTTTTTT
V gene: TRBV5-1; D gene: -; J gene: TRBJ1-2; clone size: -; CDR3 protein: CASSSDAGDGYTF; CDR3 DNA: TGCGCCAGCAGTTCGGATGCAGGAGACGGCTACACCTTC
V gene: TRBV10-3; D gene: -; J gene: TRBJ2-1; clone size: many; CDR3 protein: CAISDLYPPSSYNEQFF; CDR3 DNA: TGTGCCATCAGTGACCTTTATCCCCCGAGCTCCTACAATGAGCAGTTCTTC
V gene: TRBV10-3; D gene: -; J gene: TRBJ2-3; clone size: -; CDR3 protein: CAIRMGSETQYF; CDR3 DNA: TGTGCCATCAGGATGGGGAGTGAAACGCAGTATTTT
V gene: TRBV20-1; D gene: -; J gene: TRBJ2-3; clone size: once; CDR3 protein: CSARDLGDTQYF; CDR3 DNA: TGCAGTGCTAGAGATTTAGGCGATACGCAGTATTTT
V gene: TRBV15; D gene: -; J gene: TRBJ1-2; clone size: -; CDR3 protein: CATSRDVGGGYGYTF; CDR3 DNA: TGTGCCACCAGCAGAGATGTGGGGGGCGGCTATGGCTACACCTTC
V gene: TRBV14; D gene: -; J gene: TRBJ2-5; clone size: -; CDR3 protein: CASSQYRDQETQYF; CDR3 DNA: TGTGCCAGCAGCCAGTACAGGGACCAAGAGACCCAGTACTTC
V gene: TRBV20-1; D gene: -; J gene: TRBJ1-2; clone size: -; CDR3 protein: CSASEGSANYGYTF; CDR3 DNA: TGCAGTGCTAGCGAAGGGTCAGCTAACTATGGCTACACCTTC
V gene: TRBV6-5; D gene: -; J gene: TRBJ1-6; clone size: many; CDR3 protein: CASSYSDSSYNSPLHF; CDR3 DNA: TGTGCCAGCAGTTACTCCGACAGCTCCTATAATTCACCCCTCCACTTT